A selection of T cell receptor beta chains follows, all from one sample in a study of human T cells and chemical hapten exposure. Via MiXCR, TCRdb re-called the RACE reads, giving one row per CDR3 protein. The sample includes 75,000 to 100,000 distinct CDR3 sequences, 9% to 9.5% of them seen just once. The sequences come from whole blood, collected in connection with sensitization to the hapten diphenylcyclopropenone (DPC). These TCRs come from a woman between 40 and 55 years old with alopecia areata. Some clones in this sample may be carry-over from other donors' samples. Both conserved end residues are part of each CDR3. D genes are given only for firm matches. Clone size, where shown, is once, few, many, or a class for clones that have expanded.

j_call | d_call | clone_size | v_call | cdr3_aa | cdr3_nt
TRBJ1-4 | TRBD1 | - | TRBV2 | CATSRTGEEKLFF | TGTGCCACCTCACGAACAGGGGAAGAAAAACTGTTTTTT
TRBJ1-2 | - | few | TRBV7-9 | CASSLGGVGSYGYTF | TGTGCCAGCAGCTTAGGGGGCGTCGGAAGTTATGGCTACACCTTC
TRBJ2-1 | - | many | TRBV6-2/TRBV6-3 | CASSDRQGGYNEQFF | TGTGCCAGCAGCGACCGGCAGGGTGGGTACAATGAGCAGTTCTTC
TRBJ1-4 | - | - | TRBV7-2 | CASSLVGTFGEKLFF | TGTGCCAGCAGCTTAGTGGGGACATTTGGGGAAAAACTGTTTTTT
TRBJ2-2 | - | few | TRBV2 | CASRDREGTGELFF | TGTGCCAGCAGGGACAGGGAGGGCACCGGGGAGCTGTTTTTT
TRBJ2-3 | - | few | TRBV9 | CASSSTSSGGDTQYF | TGTGCCAGCAGCTCTACTAGTTCGGGTGGCGATACGCAGTATTTT
TRBJ2-1 | TRBD1 | - | TRBV4-3 | CASSPATDRLNQWVSSKNEQFF | TGCGCCAGCAGCCCCGCGACGGACAGGTTAAATCAATGGGTTTCCTCAAAGAATGAGCAGTTCTTC
TRBJ1-1 | TRBD1 | few | TRBV28 | CASSLSAGGGNSEAFF | TGTGCCAGCAGTTTATCGGCAGGGGGCGGGAATAGTGAAGCTTTCTTT
TRBJ2-5 | TRBD2 | many | TRBV7-3 | CASRSSGMEGETQYF | TGTGCCAGCAGGTCAAGCGGGATGGAGGGAGAGACCCAGTACTTC
TRBJ2-3 | - | many | TRBV20-1 | CSASSSTNTQYF | TGCAGTGCTAGTAGTAGTACCAATACGCAGTATTTT
TRBJ2-2 | - | few | TRBV7-8 | CASSLALAAELFF | TGTGCCAGCAGCTTAGCGCTCGCGGCGGAGCTGTTTTTT
TRBJ2-7 | TRBD1 | many | TRBV6-6 | CASSYPGQGVRPAEQYF | TGTGCCAGCAGTTACCCGGGACAGGGGGTACGACCTGCCGAGCAGTACTTC
TRBJ1-1 | - | many | TRBV7-2 | CASTEQGSSTEAFF | TGTGCCAGCACCGAACAGGGTTCATCCACTGAAGCTTTCTTT
TRBJ2-1 | TRBD2 | - | TRBV28 | CASRTLAGGYNEQFF | TGTGCCAGCAGGACCCTAGCGGGAGGGTACAATGAGCAGTTCTTC
TRBJ2-7 | TRBD1 | - | TRBV28 | CASSFAQRQGEYEQYF | TGTGCCAGCAGTTTTGCTCAGAGACAGGGGGAATACGAGCAGTACTTC
TRBJ1-5 | - | few | TRBV11-2 | CASSSGVGNQPQHF | TGTGCCAGCAGCTCAGGGGTTGGCAATCAGCCCCAGCATTTT
TRBJ1-3 | - | - | TRBV7-2 | CAGSLVGVSGNTIYF | TGTGCCGGCAGCTTAGTAGGGGTCTCTGGAAACACCATATATTTT
TRBJ2-3 | - | few | TRBV5-5 | CASTRASGRTDTQYF | TGTGCCAGCACCCGGGCCAGTGGCCGCACAGATACGCAGTATTTT
TRBJ1-1 | - | many | TRBV29-1 | CSVEGALGTEAFF | TGCAGCGTTGAAGGTGCTCTGGGCACTGAAGCTTTCTTT
TRBJ1-3 | TRBD1 | many | TRBV18 | CASSRGTAFNSGNTIYF | TGTGCCAGCTCACGCGGGACAGCATTTAACTCTGGAAACACCATATATTTT
TRBJ2-7 | - | many | TRBV27 | CASSPPGTVYEQYF | TGTGCCAGCAGTCCACCCGGGACTGTCTACGAGCAGTACTTC
TRBJ2-3 | TRBD1 | - | TRBV4-3 | CASSQAGTGADTQYF | TGCGCCAGCAGCCAAGCTGGGACAGGGGCAGATACGCAGTATTTT
TRBJ2-2 | TRBD1 | many | TRBV3-1 | CASSQEGQGAPGELFF | TGTGCCAGCAGCCAAGAGGGACAGGGGGCACCCGGGGAGCTGTTTTTT
TRBJ2-7 | - | - | TRBV29-1 | CSARGVAGGDEQYF | TGCAGTGCCCGGGGGGTCGCAGGGGGCGACGAGCAGTACTTC
TRBJ2-5 | - | - | TRBV29-1 | CSVEDLQETQYF | TGCAGCGTTGAAGACTTGCAAGAGACCCAGTACTTC
TRBJ2-3 | TRBD1 | - | TRBV5-1 | CASRQGSDTQYF | TGCGCCAGCCGACAGGGATCAGATACGCAGTATTTT
TRBJ2-1 | - | many | TRBV11-3 | CASSLGVGSSYNEQFF | TGTGCCAGCAGCTTAGGGGTCGGGAGCTCCTACAATGAGCAGTTCTTC
TRBJ2-6 | - | many | TRBV4-2 | CASSQDLLSSSGANVLTF | TGTGCCAGCAGCCAAGATCTTCTAAGCAGCTCTGGGGCCAACGTCCTGACTTTC
TRBJ2-4 | - | - | TRBV27 | CASRRAGLNIQYF | TGTGCCAGCAGGAGGGCAGGGTTGAACATTCAGTACTTC
TRBJ1-5 | TRBD1 | few | TRBV5-5 | CASSLVAGGNQPQHF | TGTGCCAGCAGCTTGGTGGCAGGGGGGAATCAGCCCCAGCATTTT
TRBJ2-4 | - | few | TRBV5-5 | CASSLGAAKNIQYF | TGTGCCAGCAGCTTGGGAGCAGCCAAAAACATTCAGTACTTC
TRBJ2-1 | - | many | TRBV14 | CASSPGGWASSYNEQFF | TGTGCCAGCAGCCCCGGTGGCTGGGCGAGCTCCTACAATGAGCAGTTCTTC
TRBJ2-1 | - | many | TRBV12-3/TRBV12-4 | CASTLGGTPSNEQFF | TGTGCCAGCACCCTAGGGGGGACCCCGAGTAATGAGCAGTTCTTC
TRBJ2-3 | - | - | TRBV6-5 | CASSYSGTDTQYF | TGTGCCAGCAGTTACTCTGGCACAGATACGCAGTATTTT
TRBJ2-7 | - | few | TRBV7-9 | CASSFGSSYEQYF | TGTGCCAGCAGCTTCGGCAGCTCCTACGAGCAGTACTTC
TRBJ2-7 | TRBD1 | - | TRBV20-1 | CSASSATGEYEQYF | TGCAGTGCTAGCAGCGCGACAGGGGAGTACGAGCAGTACTTC
TRBJ2-1 | - | many | TRBV11-2 | CASSQLPFGRKSTYNEQFF | TGTGCCAGCAGCCAACTCCCCTTCGGACGCAAGTCCACCTACAATGAGCAGTTCTTC
TRBJ1-2 | TRBD1 | few | TRBV6-5 | CASSLSRDRLGYTF | TGTGCCAGCAGTTTATCCAGGGACAGGCTTGGCTACACCTTC
TRBJ2-7 | TRBD1 | many | TRBV6-2/TRBV6-3 | CASSYPRTGPTTYEQYF | TGTGCCAGCAGTTACCCCCGGACAGGACCCACCACCTACGAGCAGTACTTC
TRBJ2-6 | TRBD1 | many | TRBV10-3 | CAIRPGQQSGANVLTF | TGTGCCATCAGGCCGGGACAGCAGTCTGGGGCCAACGTCCTGACTTTC
TRBJ2-7 | - | many | TRBV6-2/TRBV6-3 | CASQVPGEQYF | TGTGCCTCACAAGTTCCAGGGGAGCAGTACTTC
TRBJ2-6 | - | many | TRBV11-2 | CASSGRAAGGANVLTF | TGTGCCAGCAGCGGACGGGCTGCGGGAGGGGCCAACGTCCTGACTTTC
TRBJ2-3 | TRBD2 | many | TRBV6-2/TRBV6-3 | CASAKTGGHITDTQYF | TGTGCCAGCGCGAAAACGGGAGGACATATCACAGATACGCAGTATTTT
TRBJ2-2 | - | - | TRBV20-1 | CSARSPGAVGELFF | TGCAGTGCTAGATCCCCCGGAGCGGTAGGGGAGCTGTTTTTT
TRBJ2-4 | - | - | TRBV28 | CASTLGLAKNIQYF | TGTGCCAGCACTCTCGGACTAGCCAAAAACATTCAGTACTTC
TRBJ1-1 | - | many | TRBV7-9 | CASSWALRTEAFF | TGTGCCAGCAGCTGGGCGCTGAGGACTGAAGCTTTCTTT
TRBJ2-7 | - | - | TRBV6-2/TRBV6-3 | CASSSRRTSYEQYF | TGTGCCAGCAGCTCCCGACGGACCTCCTACGAGCAGTACTTC
TRBJ2-6 | - | many | TRBV6-2/TRBV6-3 | CASIEAPGANVLTF | TGTGCCAGCATTGAAGCGCCTGGGGCCAACGTCCTGACTTTC
TRBJ2-4 | TRBD1 | few | TRBV15 | CATSRRTPTGQYF | TGTGCCACCAGCAGGAGGACCCCGACAGGGCAGTACTTC
TRBJ2-3 | - | many | TRBV20-1 | CSAALLDTQYF | TGCAGTGCTGCACTCTTAGATACGCAGTATTTT